This T cell receptor beta chain originates from a study of blood T cells in healthy people across ages. As to this clonotype: The antigen remains unidentified.

The CDR3 contains 16 residues. The germline V and J ends were trimmed by 3 bases and 0 bases, with 9 bases remaining between them. Germline V CDR1 and CDR2: MNHEY, SMNVEV (reference sequence). A second about 6 to 12 cycle PCR used barcoded and J-beta primers. TCRdb processed the 5' RACE reads anew with MiXCR; each CDR3 protein has one entry. The sample holds around 1.5 million distinct CDR3 sequences, approximately 60% seen once. Study outcomes and limitations: Unsorted PBMCs ruled out conclusive naive versus antigen-experienced comparison. In older individuals, TCR beta diversity per million T cells was lower, falling roughly linearly with age.

Those donating, healthy Caucasian individuals from Russia, were aged roughly 6 to 90. The authors drew approximately 10 milliliters of peripheral blood from each donor. The chain uses TRBV27 and TRBJ2-6; D gene unclear. Sequencing input: blood. The source of this sequence is a man younger than 35 in good health. CDR3 in DNA: TGTGCCAGCAGTTTCGGACGGAACTCTGGGGCCAACGTCCTGACTTTC. Residues: CASSFGRNSGANVLTF.